This is a list of T cell receptor beta chains from one sample in a study of blood T cell repertoires in COVID-19. Generated by immunoSEQ multiplex PCR, the TCRdb table keeps only in-frame clones and is missing some. The repertoire holds approximately 45,000 clones, with about 88% as singletons. The material sequenced was peripheral blood. These receptors all stem from a middle-aged man with active COVID-19. Both conserved end residues are part of each CDR3. The order of the fields is J gene, V gene, D gene, CDR3 DNA, CDR3 protein. The D gene is left open where the match is weak.

j_gene: TRBJ2-3; v_gene: TRBV7-2; d_gene: TRBD2; CDR3nt: TGTGCCAGCAGCCTGACTAGCGGGAACAGAGATACGCAGTATTTT; CDR3aa: CASSLTSGNRDTQYF
j_gene: TRBJ2-1; v_gene: TRBV11-2; d_gene: TRBD2; CDR3nt: TGTGCCAGCAGCCCACGGACTAGCGGGACGGTTTTGAATGAGCAGTTCTTC; CDR3aa: CASSPRTSGTVLNEQFF
j_gene: TRBJ1-1; v_gene: TRBV7-3; d_gene: -; CDR3nt: TGTGCCACCCTGAGATCCCCGGGGGAAGAAGCTTTCTTT; CDR3aa: CATLRSPGEEAFF
j_gene: TRBJ2-5; v_gene: TRBV6-5; d_gene: -; CDR3nt: TGTGCCAGCAGTTACTCGCTAGGGGAAGAGACCCAGTACTTC; CDR3aa: CASSYSLGEETQYF
j_gene: TRBJ2-7; v_gene: TRBV19; d_gene: TRBD1; CDR3nt: TGTGCCAGTAGTCCCGGGACAGGGTTGGGCCACGAGCAGTACTTC; CDR3aa: CASSPGTGLGHEQYF
j_gene: TRBJ2-3; v_gene: TRBV5-5; d_gene: TRBD2; CDR3nt: TGTGCCAGCAGCCTTTGGACTAGCGGGAATGCAGATACGCAGTATTTT; CDR3aa: CASSLWTSGNADTQYF
j_gene: TRBJ2-1; v_gene: TRBV12-2; d_gene: -; CDR3nt: TGTGCAAGTCGCTCCACCGGGATACTAAACAATGAGCAGTTCTTC; CDR3aa: CASRSTGILNNEQFF
j_gene: TRBJ2-7; v_gene: TRBV5-8; d_gene: -; CDR3nt: TGTGCCAGCAGCCGTCGGAGTCACTACGAGCAGTACTTC; CDR3aa: CASSRRSHYEQYF
j_gene: TRBJ2-3; v_gene: TRBV7-9; d_gene: -; CDR3nt: TGTGCCAGCAGCTTATCGACAGCTAGCACAGATACGCAGTATTTT; CDR3aa: CASSLSTASTDTQYF
j_gene: TRBJ1-1; v_gene: TRBV6-5; d_gene: -; CDR3nt: TGTGCCAGCGGGGGGTTAACAAAGGCTTTCTTT; CDR3aa: CASGGLTKAFF